This T cell receptor (beta chain) derives from a study of CD8+ T cells in alopecia areata. About the research overall: The drug, oral tofacitinib, was given to treated patients at 5 to 10 mg twice daily. Treatment ran 6 to 18 months, with 6 months of follow-up afterward.

Sequencing used cDNA as its template, made by extracting RNA and reverse transcribing it. Measured with immunoSEQ multiplex PCR; TCRdb has only the in-frame clones, and not every one. The table records 150,000 or so clones, more than 40% of them present only once. CDR3 size: 14 residues. J was trimmed by 7 bases and V by 8 bases; bases with no gene match: 9. The germline gives CDR1 GTSNPN, CDR2 SVGIG (reference sequence). Collected material from alopecia areata patients comprised lesional scalp punch biopsies and peripheral blood. PBMC-derived CD4+ and CD8+ T cells were sorted. V is TRBV30 and J is TRBJ2-7; TRBD2 matches 15 bases. Sequenced: CD4+ T cells sorted from blood. The clonotype originates from a human donor with alopecia areata. The CDR3 DNA follows: TGTGCCGCGGGGACTAGCGGGAGGTTGTGGGAGCAGTACTTC. The encoded protein is CAAGTSGRLWEQYF.